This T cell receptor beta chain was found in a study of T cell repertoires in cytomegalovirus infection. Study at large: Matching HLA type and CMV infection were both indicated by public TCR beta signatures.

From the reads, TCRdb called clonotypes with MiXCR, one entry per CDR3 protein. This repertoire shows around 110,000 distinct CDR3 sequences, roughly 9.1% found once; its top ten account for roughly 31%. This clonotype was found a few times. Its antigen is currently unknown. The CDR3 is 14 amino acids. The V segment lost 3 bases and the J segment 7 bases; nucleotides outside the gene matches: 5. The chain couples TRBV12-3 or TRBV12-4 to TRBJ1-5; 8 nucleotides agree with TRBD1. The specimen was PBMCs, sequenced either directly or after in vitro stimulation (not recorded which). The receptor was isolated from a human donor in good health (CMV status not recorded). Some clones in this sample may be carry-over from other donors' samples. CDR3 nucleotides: TGTGCCAGCAGTTTGCAGGGGGCTGCACAGCCCCAGCATTTT. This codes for CASSLQGAAQPQHF.